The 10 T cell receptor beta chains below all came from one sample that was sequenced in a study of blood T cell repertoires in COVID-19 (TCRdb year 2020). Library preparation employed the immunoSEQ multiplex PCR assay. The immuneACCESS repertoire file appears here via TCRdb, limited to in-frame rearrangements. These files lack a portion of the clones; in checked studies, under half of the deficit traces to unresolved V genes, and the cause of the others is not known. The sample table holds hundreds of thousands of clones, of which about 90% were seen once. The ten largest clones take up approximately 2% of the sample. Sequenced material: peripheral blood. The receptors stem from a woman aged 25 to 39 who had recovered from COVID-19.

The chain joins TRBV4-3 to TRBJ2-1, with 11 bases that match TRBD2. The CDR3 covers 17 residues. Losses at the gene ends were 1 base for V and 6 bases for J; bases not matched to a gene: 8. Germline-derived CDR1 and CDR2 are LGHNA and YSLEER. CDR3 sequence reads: CASSQVITGTSGNEQFF. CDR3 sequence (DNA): TGCGCCAGCAGCCAAGTCATCACCGGGACTAGCGGCAATGAGCAGTTCTTC.

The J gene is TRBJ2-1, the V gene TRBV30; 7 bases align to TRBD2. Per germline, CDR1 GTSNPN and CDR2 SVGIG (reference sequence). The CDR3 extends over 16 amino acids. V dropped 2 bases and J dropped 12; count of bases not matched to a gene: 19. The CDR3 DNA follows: TGTGCCTGGAGTCCCGGTTTGGGGGGGTTCCAGGTAGGGCAGTTCTTC. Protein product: CAWSPGLGGFQVGQFF.

The CDR3 sequence: CASSLAGAGGLRETQYF. CDR3 nucleotides: TGTGCCAGCAGCTTAGCGGGCGCGGGAGGACTACGTGAGACCCAGTACTTC. The chain uses TRBV7-2 and TRBJ2-5, with 8 nucleotides matching TRBD2. Losses at the gene ends were 0 bases for V and 5 bases for J; bases not matched to a gene: 11. Germline values: CDR1 SGHTA, CDR2 FQGNSA. The CDR3 sequence is 17 residues long.

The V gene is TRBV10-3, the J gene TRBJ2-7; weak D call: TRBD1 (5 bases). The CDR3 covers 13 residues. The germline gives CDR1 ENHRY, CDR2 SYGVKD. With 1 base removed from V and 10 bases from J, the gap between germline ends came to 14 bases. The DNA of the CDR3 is TGTGCCATCAGTGAGTTGGAGAACAGGCCCCAGTACTTC. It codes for CAISELENRPQYF.

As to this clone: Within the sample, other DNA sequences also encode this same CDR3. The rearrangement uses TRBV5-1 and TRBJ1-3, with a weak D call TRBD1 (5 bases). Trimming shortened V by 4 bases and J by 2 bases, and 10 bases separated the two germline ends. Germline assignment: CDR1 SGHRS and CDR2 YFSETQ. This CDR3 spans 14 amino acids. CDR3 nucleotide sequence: TGCGCCAGCAGCCCGGACACAGCTGGAAACACCATATATTTT. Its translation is CASSPDTAGNTIYF.

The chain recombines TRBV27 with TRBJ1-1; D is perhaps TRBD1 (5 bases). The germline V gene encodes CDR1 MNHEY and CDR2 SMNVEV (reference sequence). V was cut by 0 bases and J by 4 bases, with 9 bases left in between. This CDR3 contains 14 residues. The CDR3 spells CASSLSQGPTEAFF. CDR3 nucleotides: TGTGCCAGCAGTTTATCGCAGGGTCCCACTGAAGCTTTCTTT.

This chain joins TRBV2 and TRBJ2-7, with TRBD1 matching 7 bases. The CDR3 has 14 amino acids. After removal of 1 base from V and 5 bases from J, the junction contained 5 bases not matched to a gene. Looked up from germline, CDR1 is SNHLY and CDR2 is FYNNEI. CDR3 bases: TGTGCCAGCAGTGAAGAACGACAGGGAAACGAGCAGTACTTC. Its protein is CASSEERQGNEQYF.

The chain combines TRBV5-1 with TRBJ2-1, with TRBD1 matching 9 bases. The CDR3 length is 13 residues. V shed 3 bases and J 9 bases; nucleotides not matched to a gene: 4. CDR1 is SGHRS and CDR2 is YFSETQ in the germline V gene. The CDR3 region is CASSWGTGSEQFF. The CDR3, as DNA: TGCGCCAGCAGCTGGGGGACAGGGTCTGAGCAGTTCTTC. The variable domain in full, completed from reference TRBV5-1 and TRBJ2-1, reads KAGVTQTPRYLIKTRGQQVTLSCSPISGHRSVSWYQQTPGQGLQFLFEYFSETQRNKGNFPGRFSGRQFSNSRSEMNVSTLELGDSALYLCASSWGTGSEQFFGPGTRLTVL.

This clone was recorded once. Here the CDR3 reads CASSPIGGNPGNTIYF. Here the CDR3 DNA reads TGTGCCAGCAGCCCTATAGGGGGCAACCCTGGAAACACCATATATTTT. V usage is TRBV7-6 and J usage is TRBJ1-3; 7 nucleotides line up with TRBD1. With 5 bases clipped from V and 2 bases from J, the junction kept 9 bases outside the gene matches. Germline V CDR1 and CDR2: SGHVS, FNYEAQ. CDR3 length: 16 amino acids.

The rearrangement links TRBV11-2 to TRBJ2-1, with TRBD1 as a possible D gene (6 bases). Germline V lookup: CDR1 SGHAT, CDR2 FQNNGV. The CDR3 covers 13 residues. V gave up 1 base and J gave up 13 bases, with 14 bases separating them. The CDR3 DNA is TGTGCCAGCAGCTTAGTATTGCCAGGGGCTCAGTTCTTC. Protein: CASSLVLPGAQFF.